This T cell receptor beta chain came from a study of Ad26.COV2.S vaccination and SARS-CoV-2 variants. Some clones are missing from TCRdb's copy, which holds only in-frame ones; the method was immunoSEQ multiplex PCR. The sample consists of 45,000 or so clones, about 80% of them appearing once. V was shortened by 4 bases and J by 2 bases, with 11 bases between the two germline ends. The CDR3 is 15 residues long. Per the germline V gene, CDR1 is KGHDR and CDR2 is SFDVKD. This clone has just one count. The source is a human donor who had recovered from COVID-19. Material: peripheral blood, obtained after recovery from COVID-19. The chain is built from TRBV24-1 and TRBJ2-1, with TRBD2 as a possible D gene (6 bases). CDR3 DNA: TGTGCCACCAGTGACGGTAGCGGAACCTACAATGAGCAGTTCTTC. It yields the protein CATSDGSGTYNEQFF.